A single sample gave rise to the 9 T cell receptor beta chains below, sequenced in a study of cytomegalovirus exposure and HLA in healthy donors. The primer mix had 60 Vbeta and 13 Jbeta primers. TCRdb's copy holds only in-frame clones and misses some; the assay was immunoSEQ multiplex PCR. The sample's table shows 50,000 or so clones. The sample taken for sequencing was PBMCs. The receptors derive from a man in his forties in good health and CMV-seropositive.

This chain uses TRBV28 with TRBJ1-1; 9 bases map to TRBD1. Trimming removed 3 bases from V and 4 bases from J; junction bases left unmatched: 6. CDR3 size: 15 residues. Looked up from germline, CDR1 is MDHEN and CDR2 is SYDVKM. The CDR3 nucleotides are TGTGCCAGCAGTTTGCCCGGACAGGGGCCCACTGAAGCTTTCTTT. Protein sequence: CASSLPGQGPTEAFF. Full variable domain (missing parts from reference TRBV28 and TRBJ1-1): DVKVTQSSRYLVKRTGEKVFLECVQDMDHENMFWYRQDPGLGLRLIYFSYDVKMKEKGDIPEGYSVSREKKERFSLILESASTNQTSMYLCASSLPGQGPTEAFFGQGTRLTVV.

This CDR3 reads CAISGGQGSYEQYF. The CDR3, as DNA: TGTGCCATCAGTGGGGGACAGGGATCCTACGAGCAGTACTTC. The chain employs TRBV10-3 and TRBJ2-7; 9 bases fit TRBD1. From germline, CDR1 is ENHRY and CDR2 SYGVKD. Germline trimming cut 4 bases from V and 1 base from J; bases unmatched to any gene: 2. The CDR3 sequence is 14 residues long.

The chain couples TRBV19 to TRBJ2-1; 9 positions match TRBD2. V gave up 5 bases and J gave up 9 bases; unmatched junction bases: 11. The CDR3 is 15 residues long. Germline assignment: CDR1 LNHDA and CDR2 SQIVND (reference sequence). CDR3 residues: CASSPAGGPWSEQFF. The CDR3 DNA reads as TGTGCCAGTAGTCCCGCGGGAGGGCCGTGGTCTGAGCAGTTCTTC.

This chain links TRBV19 with TRBJ2-7; 7 bases match TRBD1. The CDR3 is 14 amino acids. The germline V gene encodes CDR1 LNHDA and CDR2 SQIVND (reference sequence). Unmatched junction bases numbered 13, after V lost 8 bases and J lost 6 bases. CDR3 coding DNA: TGTGCCAGTGCCCCCGAGGGGGCGCGTCCCGAGCAGTACTTC. Residues: CASAPEGARPEQYF.

V is TRBV27 and J is TRBJ2-7; 12 nucleotides agree with TRBD2. V shed 5 bases and J 7 bases; nucleotides not matched to a gene: 3. Germline CDR1 MNHEY, CDR2 SMNVEV (reference sequence). The length of the CDR3 is 13 residues. CDR3 DNA sequence: TGTGCCAGCAGTCCCGGACTAGCGGGGGAGCAGTACTTC. The encoded protein is CASSPGLAGEQYF.

The V call is TRBV7-2, the J call TRBJ2-5, with a possible D match to TRBD1 (6 bases). V was cut by 3 bases and J by 5 bases, with 19 bases left in between. The germline V gene has CDR1 SGHTA and CDR2 FQGNSA. The CDR3 runs to 16 residues. The CDR3 here is CASSLGAYRVGETQYF. The CDR3, as DNA: TGTGCCAGCAGCTTGGGCGCTTACAGGGTCGGGGAGACCCAGTACTTC. Filled out from reference TRBV7-2 and TRBJ2-5, the complete variable domain reads GAGVSQSPSNKVTEKGKDVELRCDPISGHTALYWYRQSLGQGLEFLIYFQGNSAPDKSGLPSDRFSAERTGGSVSTLTIQRTQQEDSAVYLCASSLGAYRVGETQYFGPGTRLLVL.

The chain joins TRBV30 to TRBJ1-5; D uncertain. The V gene lost 4 bases and the J gene lost 2 bases, with 9 bases spanning the gap. CDR1 is GTSNPN, CDR2 SVGIG, per germline (reference sequence). The CDR3 is made up of 13 amino acids. CDR3: CAWNFPGNQPQHF. In DNA, the CDR3 is TGTGCCTGGAACTTCCCGGGCAATCAGCCCCAGCATTTT.

This chain uses TRBV6-5 with TRBJ1-5; D is unclear. The CDR3 is 12 amino acids. The V end was cut by 5 bases, the J end by 4 bases, with 6 bases between. Germline lookup yields CDR1 MNHEY and CDR2 SVGAGI. Written as DNA, the CDR3 is TGTGCCAGCAGTGAAGCAAATCAGCCCCAGCATTTT. Translated, it gives CASSEANQPQHF.

This rearrangement joins TRBV10-3 to TRBJ2-5; weak D call: TRBD1 (6 bases). V lost 0 bases, J lost 4 bases, and 6 bases lay in between. Germline CDR1 ENHRY, CDR2 SYGVKD. CDR3 length: 13 amino acids. This CDR3 is CAISESGGETQYF. The CDR3 bases are TGTGCCATCAGTGAGTCAGGGGGAGAGACCCAGTACTTC.